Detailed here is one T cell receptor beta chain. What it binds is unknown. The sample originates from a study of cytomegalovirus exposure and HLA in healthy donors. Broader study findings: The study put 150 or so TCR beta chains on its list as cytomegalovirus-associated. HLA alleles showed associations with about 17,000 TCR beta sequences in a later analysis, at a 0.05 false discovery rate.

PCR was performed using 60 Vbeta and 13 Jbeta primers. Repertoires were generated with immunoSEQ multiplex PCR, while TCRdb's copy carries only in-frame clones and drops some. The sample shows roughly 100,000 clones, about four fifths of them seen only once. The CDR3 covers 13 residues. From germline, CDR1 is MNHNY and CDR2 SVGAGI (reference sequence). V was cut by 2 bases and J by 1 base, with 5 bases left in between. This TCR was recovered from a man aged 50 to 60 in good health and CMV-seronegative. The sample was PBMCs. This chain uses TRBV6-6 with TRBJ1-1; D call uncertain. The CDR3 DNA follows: TGTGCCAGCAGTTACCCCAGGAACACTGAAGCTTTCTTT. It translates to CASSYPRNTEAFF.